A few counts support the clone carrying this TCR beta chain. CDR1 MNHEY and CDR2 SVGEGT come from the germline V gene. The CDR3 has 16 amino acids. After removal of 7 bases from V and 5 bases from J, the junction contained 12 bases not matched to a gene. Primed by a sample-barcoded 5' primer and a J-beta primer mix, a second PCR proceeded for about 7 to 12 cycles. MiXCR was run by TCRdb on the 5' RACE reads, yielding one entry per CDR3 protein. The data hold approximately 1.5 million distinct CDR3 sequences, with around 35% observed a single time. This record belongs to a study of blood T cells in healthy people across ages.

The genes are TRBV6-2 or TRBV6-3 and TRBJ2-7; TRBD2 matches 12 bases. The sequencing sample was made of blood. This clonotype was obtained from a woman between 25 and 40 years old in good health. The CDR3 sequence is CASTETLAGGQHEQYF. The CDR3 DNA follows: TGTGCCAGCACCGAAACCCTAGCGGGGGGGCAGCACGAGCAGTACTTC.